This T cell receptor (beta chain) was observed in a study of blood T cells in healthy people across ages. It was with a sample-barcoded 5' primer and a J-beta primer mix that a second PCR of roughly 7 to 12 cycles was run. Each cDNA molecule was tagged by a template-switch adaptor that had 12 random nucleotides. A single record per CDR3 protein comes from TCRdb applying MiXCR to the 5' RACE reads. This sample yields approximately 730,000 distinct CDR3 sequences, of which 53% are seen a single time; around 40% belongs to the top ten. For every donor, a draw yielded ten milliliters of peripheral blood. Sequenced sample: blood. The sequence was collected from a man older than 75 in good health.

In DNA, the CDR3 is TGTGCCAGCAGTTTAAGGGGACTAGCGGACAATGAGCAGTTCTTC. This translates into CASSLRGLADNEQFF. This sequence joins TRBV12-3 or TRBV12-4 and TRBJ2-1; 11 bases agree with TRBD2. The ends lost 2 bases at V and 5 bases at J; junction bases unmatched: 2. The CDR3 sequence is 15 residues long.